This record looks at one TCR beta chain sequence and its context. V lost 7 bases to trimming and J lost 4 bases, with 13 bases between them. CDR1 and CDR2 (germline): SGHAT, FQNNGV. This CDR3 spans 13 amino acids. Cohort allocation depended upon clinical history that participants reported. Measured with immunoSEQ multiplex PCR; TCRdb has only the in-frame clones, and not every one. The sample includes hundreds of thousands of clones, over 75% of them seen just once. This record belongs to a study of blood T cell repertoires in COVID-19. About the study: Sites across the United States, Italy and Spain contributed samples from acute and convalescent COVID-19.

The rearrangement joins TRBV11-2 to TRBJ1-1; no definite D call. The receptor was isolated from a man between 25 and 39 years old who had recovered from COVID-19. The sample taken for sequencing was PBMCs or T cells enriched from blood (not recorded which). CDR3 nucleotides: TGTGCCAGCACTCGGGATCTGGCCACTGAAGCTTTCTTT. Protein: CASTRDLATEAFF.